This T cell receptor beta chain was sequenced during a study of regulatory T cells in long-lasting Graves disease. Trimming shortened V by 3 bases and J by 0 bases, and 10 bases separated the two germline ends. Germline lookup yields CDR1 ENHRY and CDR2 SYGVKD. This CDR3 has 15 residues. Through Arm-PCR of CDR3 regions and iRepertoire HTBI primers, TCR beta libraries were built. A single record per CDR3 protein comes from TCRdb applying MiXCR to the multiplex PCR reads. The table lists about 500,000 distinct CDR3 sequences, around 15% of them singletons, with more than 10% in the top ten. Indicated time point: newly diagnosed GD, antithyroid drugs for less than 3 months. The TCR library was prepared using RNA isolated from PBMCs. Graves' disease was diagnosed by American Thyroid Association guidelines. This sample was also put to use in a study of T cells in Graves' hyperthyroidism and ophthalmopathy. This second study says: Hyperthyroidism had been newly diagnosed in patients aged 18 to 65, and its duration was under 2 months. When the TCR CDR3 underwent first-round RT-PCR, the HTBI primer set was used.

The TCR sequence derives from a man aged 40-49 years with Graves disease. The specimen was peripheral blood mononuclear cells (PBMCs), collected at new diagnosis, from a patient treated with antithyroid drugs. The chain has TRBV10-3 and TRBJ2-3; D is ambiguous. The CDR3 region is CAISDYAASTDTQYF. CDR3 DNA: TGTGCCATCAGTGACTATGCGGCTAGCACAGATACGCAGTATTTT.